The 10 T cell receptor beta chains below all came from one sample that was sequenced in a study of T-cell memory formation after mild COVID-19. TCRdb re-analysed the 5' RACE reads in MiXCR, keeping a single row per CDR3 protein. The table has hundreds of thousands of distinct CDR3 sequences, around 25% seen once. Sequences were obtained from PBMCs or a T cell subset sorted from them (not recorded which). Receptor source: an adult woman who had mild COVID-19 (a few samples of this study predate the infection). Cell type and time point are not known.

The V call is TRBV9, the J call TRBJ2-2; no definite D call. The CDR3 consists of 15 residues. From germline, CDR1 is SGDLS and CDR2 YYNGEE. V was clipped by 0 bases and J by 2 bases, with 8 bases between them. Here the CDR3 reads CASSVVGQNTGELFF. The DNA for the CDR3 is TGTGCCAGCAGCGTAGTTGGGCAAAACACCGGGGAGCTGTTTTTT.

The CDR3 reads CASSRHQPGNQPQHF. The CDR3 nucleotides read TGCGCCAGCAGCCGACACCAGCCAGGCAATCAGCCCCAGCATTTT. J is TRBJ1-5 and V is TRBV5-1; D unclear. Trimming stripped 4 bases from V and 2 bases from J, with 13 bases between. The CDR3 contains 15 residues. The germline gives CDR1 SGHRS, CDR2 YFSETQ. The variable domain in full, completed from reference TRBV5-1 and TRBJ1-5, reads KAGVTQTPRYLIKTRGQQVTLSCSPISGHRSVSWYQQTPGQGLQFLFEYFSETQRNKGNFPGRFSGRQFSNSRSEMNVSTLELGDSALYLCASSRHQPGNQPQHFGDGTRLSIL.

The V and J genes are TRBV18 and TRBJ2-5, with 11 bases matching TRBD2. The ends lost 3 bases at V and 5 bases at J; junction bases unmatched: 14. CDR1 and CDR2 from the germline V gene are KGHSH and LQKENI. This CDR3 comprises 18 residues. For the CDR3, the DNA is TGTGCCAGCTCACCGGCGGATCTAGCGGGAGGCTTCCTCGAGACCCAGTACTTC. Translating it yields CASSPADLAGGFLETQYF.

The sample holds a few counts of this clonotype. The chain uses TRBV5-6 and TRBJ1-6; 8 bases fit TRBD1. Germline V CDR1 and CDR2: SGHDT, YYEEEE. This CDR3 is built from 14 residues. V was clipped by 4 bases and J by 10 bases; unmatched bases: 7. Here the CDR3 reads CASSPTGDWSPLHF. The CDR3 DNA follows: TGTGCCAGCAGCCCGACAGGGGATTGGTCACCCCTCCACTTT.

V gene TRBV5-1 combines with J gene TRBJ2-7, with 9 bases aligning to TRBD1. Looked up from germline, CDR1 is SGHRS and CDR2 is YFSETQ. The V and J ends lost 4 bases and 6 bases, in that order; junction bases with no gene match: 8. The CDR3 is 14 residues long. The CDR3 is CASSPGQGEREQYF. DNA for the CDR3: TGCGCCAGCAGCCCGGGACAGGGCGAGCGCGAGCAGTACTTC.

The gene calls are TRBV5-1 and TRBJ1-4; tentatively, D is TRBD1 (5 bases). Trimming took off 1 base at V and 5 bases at J, with 12 bases between the two ends. CDR3 length equals 15 residues. Germline V gives CDR1 SGHRS, CDR2 YFSETQ. In DNA, the CDR3 is TGCGCCAGCAGCTTGACGGGGCTCACCAATGAAAAACTGTTTTTT. Residues: CASSLTGLTNEKLFF.

This clonotype was counted only a few times. CDR3: CASSLGISGYTF. CDR3 sequence (DNA): TGTGCCAGCAGCCTTGGGATCTCTGGCTACACCTTC. This chain uses TRBV6-2 or TRBV6-3 with TRBJ1-2; D gene ambiguous. Between the trimmed V and J ends, which lost 6 bases and 7 bases, there was a span of 12 bases. Germline V gives CDR1 MNHEY, CDR2 SVGEGT. There are 12 residues in the CDR3.

V and J are TRBV10-2 and TRBJ2-6; D is possibly TRBD1 or TRBD2 (6 bases each). Trimming took 0 bases from V and 1 from J, leaving 16 bases between them. Germline values: CDR1 WSHSY, CDR2 SAAADI. The CDR3 is 19 residues long. The CDR3 spells CASSESLGGGWSGANVLTF. For the CDR3, the DNA is TGCGCCAGCAGTGAGTCGTTGGGGGGCGGTTGGTCTGGGGCCAACGTCCTGACTTTC.

The V gene is TRBV7-2, the J gene TRBJ2-1, with 9 bases fitting TRBD1. Losses at the gene ends were 5 bases for V and 6 bases for J; bases not matched to a gene: 5. The CDR3 totals 14 residues. Germline V CDR1 and CDR2: SGHTA, FQGNSA. CDR3 amino acids: CASSRQTGGNEQFF. The DNA for the CDR3 is TGTGCCAGCAGCCGACAGACAGGGGGCAATGAGCAGTTCTTC.

This clonotype was observed many times. J is TRBJ2-7 and V is TRBV7-8, with 9 bases fitting TRBD2. CDR1 is SGHVS and CDR2 is FQNEAQ in the germline V gene. The J segment lost 3 bases and the V segment lost 1 base, leaving 4 bases of the junction unmatched. There are 15 residues in the CDR3. The CDR3 bases are TGTGCCAGCAGCTTAGTCGGGACTAGCAGCTACGAGCAGTACTTC. It encodes CASSLVGTSSYEQYF.